These 18 T cell receptor beta chains came from one sample sequenced in a study of glioma-infiltrating T cells after dendritic cell vaccination. TCRdb's copy holds only in-frame clones and misses some; the assay was immunoSEQ multiplex PCR. The sample contains roughly 100,000 clones, 75% to 90% of which appear only once. The time point is: after dendritic cell vaccination, including at tumor progression/relapse. The source was blood, collected after dendritic cell vaccination. The receptors shown here come from a human donor with glioblastoma.

The V and J genes are TRBV6-6 and TRBJ2-3; D gene unclear. CDR1 and CDR2 (germline): MNHNY, SVGAGI (reference sequence). Trimming pared 2 bases from V and 2 bases from J, leaving 8 bases between. The CDR3 is 14 residues long. CDR3 in amino acids: CASSYNRPTDTQYF. The CDR3 coding sequence is TGTGCCAGCAGTTACAACAGACCCACAGATACGCAGTATTTT.

The V gene is TRBV21-1, the J gene TRBJ2-7; TRBD2, the D gene given by the table, was not confirmed from the DNA. TRBV21-1 is recorded as a pseudogene. The CDR3 sequence is 11 residues long. This CDR3 reads CARNGVDEQYF. Here the CDR3 DNA reads TGTGCCAGGAACGGGGTCGACGAGCAGTACTTC.

CDR3 nucleotides: TGTGCCAGCAGCGTAGAGTCAGCGGGGGGGCCCTATGAGCAGTTCTTC. Amino acid sequence: CASSVESAGGPYEQFF. The chain uses TRBV9 and TRBJ2-1; 10 bases agree with TRBD2. This CDR3 is 16 amino acids long. Trimming at V came to 0 bases and at J to 8 bases, leaving 8 bases not matched to a gene. The germline V gene has CDR1 SGDLS and CDR2 YYNGEE.

The CDR3 spells CASSLDRDEQYF. The CDR3 nucleotides read TGTGCCAGCAGCTTAGACAGGGACGAGCAGTACTTC. V is TRBV7-9 and J is TRBJ2-7, with TRBD1 as a possible D gene (6 bases). Trimming left V 1 base short and J 5 bases short, with 6 bases between. The CDR3 is made up of 12 amino acids. From germline, CDR1 is SEHNR and CDR2 FQNEAQ (reference sequence).

This chain connects TRBV4-1 to TRBJ2-1; 10 nucleotides match TRBD2. Germline CDR1 reads MGHRA; CDR2 reads YSYEKL. The CDR3 runs to 17 residues. Trimming at V came to 0 bases and at J to 2 bases, leaving 4 bases not matched to a gene. The CDR3 protein is CASSQDTSGDTYNEQFF. CDR3 bases: TGCGCCAGCAGCCAAGATACTAGCGGGGATACCTACAATGAGCAGTTCTTC.

The chain has TRBV7-9 and TRBJ2-3; a weak D match, TRBD2 (5 bases). The germline CDR1 and CDR2 sequences are SEHNR and FQNEAQ (reference sequence). The CDR3 extends over 15 amino acids. V was trimmed by 6 bases and J by 1 base, leaving 14 bases between them. The CDR3 coding sequence is TGTGCCAGCAGTTTACTTTTTAGCGGCACAGATACGCAGTATTTT. Protein product: CASSLLFSGTDTQYF.

The V and J genes are TRBV10-3 and TRBJ1-1, with 10 bases lining up with TRBD1. This CDR3 contains 15 residues. Germline CDR1 reads ENHRY; CDR2 reads SYGVKD. V shed 10 bases, J shed 6 bases, and the junction held 14 bases outside the gene matches. The CDR3 nucleotides are TGTGCCACCGTAGACGGGACAGGGGCGCGGGCTGAAGCTTTCTTT. Translation: CATVDGTGARAEAFF.

CDR3 residues: CASSKVKQGVYGYTF. CDR3 nucleotides: TGTGCCAGCAGCAAAGTTAAACAGGGAGTCTATGGCTACACCTTC. The rearrangement links TRBV21-1 to TRBJ1-2; the tabulated D call, TRBD1, remains unverified against the DNA. TRBV21-1 is deemed a pseudogene. CDR3 size: 15 residues.

The V and J genes are TRBV7-9 and TRBJ1-1, with 8 bases aligning to TRBD1. This CDR3 contains 14 residues. The germline V gene encodes CDR1 SEHNR and CDR2 FQNEAQ (reference sequence). Germline trimming cut 3 bases from V and 2 bases from J; bases unmatched to any gene: 2. This CDR3 is CASSLTGVNTEAFF. CDR3 DNA sequence: TGTGCCAGCAGCTTGACAGGGGTCAACACTGAAGCTTTCTTT.

V usage is TRBV4-1 and J usage is TRBJ2-5; 7 nucleotides align to TRBD1. The CDR3 totals 15 residues. The V gene's germline CDR1 is MGHRA and CDR2 YSYEKL. Losses at the gene ends were 8 bases for V and 2 bases for J; bases not matched to a gene: 11. The CDR3 here is CASSSRTGQQETQYF. The DNA for the CDR3 is TGCGCCAGCTCTAGCCGGACAGGCCAACAAGAGACCCAGTACTTC.

This clone has a single count. The V call is TRBV29-1, the J call TRBJ1-1; no reliable D call. The CDR3 extends over 11 amino acids. Germline-derived CDR1 and CDR2 are SQVTM and ANQGSEA. Trimming pared 3 bases from V and 10 bases from J, leaving 12 bases between. The CDR3 sequence: CSVDQANIAFF. The CDR3 DNA reads as TGCAGCGTTGACCAAGCAAATATAGCTTTCTTT.

The chain carries TRBV27 and TRBJ2-7, with TRBD1 identical over 11 bases. Germline V gives CDR1 MNHEY, CDR2 SMNVEV (reference sequence). V lost 4 bases to trimming and J lost 5 bases; unmatched junction nucleotides: 4. The CDR3 contains 14 residues. The CDR3 sequence is CASSSGQGENEQYF. The CDR3 nucleotides are TGTGCCAGCAGTTCGGGACAGGGGGAGAACGAGCAGTACTTC.

The rearrangement uses TRBV20-1 and TRBJ2-1; no clear D. This CDR3 has 11 amino acids. Trimming pared 6 bases from V and 6 bases from J, leaving 9 bases between. Germline V gene sequence: CDR1 DFQATT, CDR2 SNEGSKA (reference sequence). Written as DNA, the CDR3 is TGCAGTGCCGCATTAGCCAATGAGCAGTTCTTC. This codes for CSAALANEQFF.

The chain couples TRBV5-4 to TRBJ1-1; weak D call: TRBD1 (6 bases). CDR3 length: 15 amino acids. CDR1 and CDR2 from the germline V gene are SGHNT and YYREEE (reference sequence). Trimming removed 3 bases at V and 3 bases at J, with 15 bases between. The CDR3 nucleotides read TGTGCCAGCAGCTCCCTCCGGACAGCAGACACTGAAGCTTTCTTT. It specifies CASSSLRTADTEAFF.

The chain joins TRBV7-3 to TRBJ2-1; 10 nucleotides align to TRBD1. From germline, CDR1 is SGHTA and CDR2 FQGTGA. This CDR3 contains 15 residues. With V trimmed by 1 base and J by 7 bases, 4 bases remained unmatched. The CDR3 here is CASSLRQGAKNEQFF. CDR3 nucleotides: TGTGCCAGCAGCTTAAGACAGGGGGCGAAGAATGAGCAGTTCTTC.

This rearrangement joins TRBV27 to TRBJ1-6; D remains unclear. The CDR3 sequence is 15 residues long. The germline CDR1 and CDR2 sequences are MNHEY and SMNVEV (reference sequence). Trimming took off 5 bases at V and 8 bases at J, with 16 bases between the two ends. In DNA form, the CDR3 reads TGTGCCAGCAGTCGATTCGGACGAGGGCATTCACCCCTCCACTTT. It yields the protein CASSRFGRGHSPLHF.

The gene calls are TRBV4-2 and TRBJ1-6, with D hard to call. The CDR3 is 16 residues long. Trimming removed 0 bases from V and 3 bases from J, with 9 bases in between. The V gene's germline CDR1 is LGHNA and CDR2 YNFKEQ. The CDR3 spells CASSQDLRVYNSPLHF. Here the CDR3 DNA reads TGTGCCAGCAGCCAAGATTTGAGGGTCTATAATTCACCCCTCCACTTT.

The V call is TRBV5-6, the J call TRBJ1-2; 8 nucleotides align to TRBD1. Germline V gene sequence: CDR1 SGHDT, CDR2 YYEEEE. With V trimmed by 4 bases and J by 4 bases, 9 bases remained unmatched. This CDR3 comprises 15 residues. The CDR3 loop is CASSRTGQSFYGYTF. The CDR3 DNA follows: TGTGCCAGCAGCAGGACAGGGCAAAGCTTCTATGGCTACACCTTC.